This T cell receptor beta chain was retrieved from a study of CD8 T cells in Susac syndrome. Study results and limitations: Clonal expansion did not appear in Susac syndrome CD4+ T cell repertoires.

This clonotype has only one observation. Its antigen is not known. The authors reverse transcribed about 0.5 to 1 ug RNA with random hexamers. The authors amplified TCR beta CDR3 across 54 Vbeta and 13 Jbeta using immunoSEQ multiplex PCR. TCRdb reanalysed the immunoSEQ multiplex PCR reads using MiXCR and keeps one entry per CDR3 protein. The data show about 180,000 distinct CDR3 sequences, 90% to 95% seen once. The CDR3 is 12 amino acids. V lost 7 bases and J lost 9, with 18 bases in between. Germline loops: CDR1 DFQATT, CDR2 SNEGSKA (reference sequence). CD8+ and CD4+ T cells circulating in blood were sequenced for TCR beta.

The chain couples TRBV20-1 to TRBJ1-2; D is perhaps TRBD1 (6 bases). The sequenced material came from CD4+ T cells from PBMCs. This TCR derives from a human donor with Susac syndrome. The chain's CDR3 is CSVETGSFRYTF. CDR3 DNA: TGCAGTGTTGAAACAGGGTCCTTCCGCTACACCTTC.